Each of the 31 T cell receptor beta chains below was sequenced from the same sample in a study of cytomegalovirus exposure and HLA in healthy donors. Researchers ran the PCR with 60 Vbeta and 13 Jbeta primers. The repertoire was sequenced with immunoSEQ multiplex PCR; TCRdb's copy has only in-frame clones and lacks some. The sample lists about 190,000 clones, around 86% seen once, with roughly 6.7% in the top ten. Sequencing was done on a sample of PBMCs. The source of these receptors is a middle-aged man in good health and CMV-seropositive.

The rearrangement links TRBV19 to TRBJ2-3, with 10 nucleotides matching TRBD2. This CDR3 contains 15 residues. The V and J ends lost 2 bases and 2 bases, in that order; junction bases with no gene match: 1. The germline CDR1 and CDR2 sequences are LNHDA and SQIVND (reference sequence). The CDR3 DNA is TGTGCCAGTAGTATACTAGCGGGGGACACAGATACGCAGTATTTT. Translated, it gives CASSILAGDTDTQYF.

This clone has more than one count but fewer than ten. The chain carries TRBV18 and TRBJ2-6, with D tentatively TRBD2 (5 bases). Per the germline V gene, CDR1 is KGHSH and CDR2 is LQKENI. V was trimmed by 2 bases and J by 2 bases, leaving 13 bases between them. This CDR3 has 17 amino acids. In DNA, the CDR3 is TGTGCCAGCTCACCAACGGCAGGAGCGGCTGGGGCCAACGTCCTGACTTTC. This codes for CASSPTAGAAGANVLTF.

The J gene is TRBJ1-1, the V gene TRBV9; 7 bases line up with TRBD1. V was clipped by 4 bases and J by 7 bases; unmatched bases: 4. Germline V gives CDR1 SGDLS, CDR2 YYNGEE. This CDR3 comprises 12 residues. CDR3 DNA: TGTGCCAGCAGCCCAGGGACAGATGAAGCTTTCTTT. Its translation is CASSPGTDEAFF.

The chain carries TRBV6-5 and TRBJ2-7, with 8 bases fitting TRBD1. Germline trimming cut 3 bases from V and 3 bases from J; bases unmatched to any gene: 4. Germline V gene sequence: CDR1 MNHEY, CDR2 SVGAGI. This CDR3 comprises 14 residues. DNA of the CDR3: TGTGCCAGCAGTTATCAGGGGGCGAGCTACGAGCAGTACTTC. Translated: CASSYQGASYEQYF.

This clone was recorded only once. CDR3 in DNA: TGTGCCAGCAGCTTAGTTTCAGGGGGCACTGAAGCTTTCTTT. Translation: CASSLVSGGTEAFF. The chain carries TRBV7-9 and TRBJ1-1, with 7 positions matching TRBD1. Per germline, CDR1 SEHNR and CDR2 FQNEAQ (reference sequence). With 1 base clipped from V and 4 bases from J, the junction kept 3 bases outside the gene matches. CDR3 size: 14 residues.

This chain links TRBV27 with TRBJ1-1; no clear D gene. Trimming stripped 6 bases from V and 1 base from J, with 15 bases between. Germline V gene data show CDR1 as MNHEY and CDR2 as SMNVEV (reference sequence). CDR3 length: 15 residues. The DNA of the CDR3 is TGTGCCAGCAGACGCTCATATCGGGGGAACACTGAAGCTTTCTTT. Its protein is CASRRSYRGNTEAFF.

The chain has TRBV7-3 and TRBJ1-4; D may be TRBD1 (5 bases). CDR1 SGHTA and CDR2 FQGTGA come from the germline V gene. The CDR3 spans 15 residues. Trimming shortened V by 5 bases and J by 8 bases, and 18 bases separated the two germline ends. The CDR3 DNA follows: TGTGCCAGCAGCCTCGATGCGGGGGTGGGAGAAAAACTGTTTTTT. This gives the protein CASSLDAGVGEKLFF.

This clone was found once. The V call is TRBV6-6, the J call TRBJ2-7; D not certain. The CDR3 runs to 14 residues. Trimming took 6 bases from V and 2 from J, leaving 14 bases between them. Germline V lookup: CDR1 MNHNY, CDR2 SVGAGI (reference sequence). The CDR3 region is CASSPPRSAYEQYF. The CDR3 DNA reads as TGTGCCAGCAGCCCCCCCAGGTCAGCCTACGAGCAGTACTTC.

The chain has TRBV27 and TRBJ2-7; 10 bases are shared with TRBD1. The CDR3 sequence is 15 residues long. V was pared by 0 bases and J by 4 bases, with 3 bases of the junction left unmatched. Germline CDR1 reads MNHEY; CDR2 reads SMNVEV (reference sequence). CDR3 in amino acids: CASSLSKGQGYEQYF. CDR3 DNA: TGTGCCAGCAGTTTATCGAAGGGACAGGGGTACGAGCAGTACTTC.

The V and J genes are TRBV4-1 and TRBJ2-3, with TRBD2 matching 9 bases. J was trimmed by 6 bases and V by 1 base; bases with no gene match: 8. Looked up from germline, CDR1 is MGHRA and CDR2 is YSYEKL. The CDR3 covers 16 residues. This CDR3 reads CASSQALAGVKDTQYF. The CDR3 region has the DNA TGCGCCAGCAGCCAAGCGTTAGCGGGGGTGAAGGATACGCAGTATTTT.

The chain employs TRBV28 and TRBJ1-2; TRBD1 aligns across 7 bases. CDR3 length: 12 residues. After removal of 7 bases from V and 7 bases from J, the junction contained 6 bases not matched to a gene. Germline CDR1 is MDHEN and CDR2 is SYDVKM. In nucleotides, the CDR3 is TGTGCCAGCATGACAGGGTATGGTGGCTACACCTTC. Protein sequence: CASMTGYGGYTF.

The J gene is TRBJ1-6, the V gene TRBV6-1; the D is unclear. There are 15 residues in the CDR3. Trimming pared 6 bases from V and 0 bases from J, leaving 9 bases between. The germline gives CDR1 MNHNS, CDR2 SASEGT. The CDR3 nucleotides read TGTGCCAGCAGACAGTTGAGCTCCTATAATTCACCCCTCCACTTT. Residues: CASRQLSSYNSPLHF.

The rearrangement links TRBV10-3 to TRBJ1-1; 7 bases agree with TRBD1. The CDR3 loop spans 14 amino acids. V lost 3 bases, J lost 3 bases, and 4 bases stayed unmatched. Germline values: CDR1 ENHRY, CDR2 SYGVKD. CDR3 coding DNA: TGTGCCATCAGTGACCGGCAGGGGGACACTGAAGCTTTCTTT. This codes for CAISDRQGDTEAFF.

J is TRBJ1-2 and V is TRBV7-9; 8 bases line up with TRBD1. This CDR3 spans 16 amino acids. The V gene end was trimmed by 1 base and the J gene end by 3 bases; junction bases not matched to a gene: 7. CDR1 SEHNR and CDR2 FQNEAQ come from the germline V gene (reference sequence). The CDR3 sequence: CASSLEGTGVDYGYTF. In nucleotides, the CDR3 is TGTGCCAGCAGCTTAGAGGGGACAGGAGTCGACTATGGCTACACCTTC. The full variable domain, rest sourced from reference TRBV7-9 and TRBJ1-2, is DTGVSQNPRHKITKRGQNVTFRCDPISEHNRLYWYRQTLGQGPEFLTYFQNEAQLEKSRLLSDRFSAERPKGSFSTLEIQRTEQGDSAMYLCASSLEGTGVDYGYTFGSGTRLTVV.

The chain has TRBV4-2 and TRBJ1-2; tentative D call: TRBD1 (5 bases). The CDR3 sequence is 15 residues long. Germline CDR1 LGHNA, CDR2 YNFKEQ. Trimming left V 2 bases short and J 0 bases short, with 10 bases between. CDR3 sequence reads: CASSQNQGPNYGYTF. The DNA of the CDR3 is TGTGCCAGCAGCCAAAATCAGGGCCCTAACTATGGCTACACCTTC.

This clone was counted only a few times. The V gene is TRBV19, the J gene TRBJ2-6; 9 nucleotides align to TRBD1. The CDR3 covers 17 residues. The V gene's germline CDR1 is LNHDA and CDR2 SQIVND (reference sequence). The J segment lost 0 bases and the V segment lost 5 bases, leaving 5 bases of the junction unmatched. The DNA of the CDR3 is TGTGCCAGTAGTTCCGGACAGGGGACCTCTGGGGCCAACGTCCTGACTTTC. Translating gives CASSSGQGTSGANVLTF.

The gene calls are TRBV9 and TRBJ2-5, with 7 bases matching TRBD2. Matching the DNA end better, TRBJ2-7 makes the J call doubtful. CDR3 length equals 14 residues. Germline values: CDR1 SGDLS, CDR2 YYNGEE. The CDR3 DNA reads as TGTGCCAGCAGCGTAACGGGAGGTTCCTACGAGCAGTACTTC. Its protein product is CASSVTGGSYEQYF.

The chain's CDR3 is CASSYQGGAGANVLTF. CDR3 coding DNA: TGTGCCAGCAGTTATCAGGGAGGAGCTGGGGCCAACGTCCTGACTTTC. V and J are TRBV6-6 and TRBJ2-6; the D gene is possibly TRBD2 (6 bases). The CDR3 loop spans 16 amino acids. Trimming took 3 bases from V and 2 from J, leaving 11 bases between them. CDR1 and CDR2 from the germline V gene are MNHNY and SVGAGI (reference sequence).

This sequence joins TRBV23-1 and TRBJ2-5; D unclear. TRBV23-1 is designated an ORF whose function remains uncertain. Deletions cut 0 bases from V and 5 bases from J, with 13 bases between. CDR3 length: 15 amino acids. CDR3 in DNA: TGCGCCAGCAGTCAATCCCCCGATCAACGGGAGACCCAGTACTTC. Amino acid sequence: CASSQSPDQRETQYF.

V usage is TRBV7-3 and J usage is TRBJ2-2; weak D call: TRBD2 (5 bases). Germline CDR1 and CDR2: SGHTA and FQGTGA. Between the trimmed V and J ends, which lost 4 bases and 6 bases, there was a span of 12 bases. The CDR3 is 14 residues long. The CDR3 DNA reads TGTGCCAGCAGCTCGCGGGCGTCTTCCGGGGAGCTGTTTTTT. It translates to CASSSRASSGELFF.

This rearrangement joins TRBV7-2 to TRBJ1-6; 7 positions match TRBD1. Germline CDR1 is SGHTA and CDR2 is FQGNSA. Losses at the gene ends were 2 bases for V and 8 bases for J; bases not matched to a gene: 3. The CDR3 has 14 residues. The CDR3 nucleotides are TGTGCCAGCAGCTTACTCCAGGGGGATTCACCCCTCCACTTT. It encodes CASSLLQGDSPLHF.

The genes are TRBV9 and TRBJ2-5, with TRBD1 matching 8 bases. Germline trimming cut 4 bases from V and 5 bases from J; bases unmatched to any gene: 7. The CDR3 totals 14 residues. Germline V gives CDR1 SGDLS, CDR2 YYNGEE. The CDR3, as DNA: TGTGCCAGCAGCATCCAGGGGGCGCTGGAGACCCAGTACTTC. This encodes CASSIQGALETQYF. The full variable domain, completed using reference TRBV9 and TRBJ2-5, is DSGVTQTPKHLITATGQRVTLRCSPRSGDLSVYWYQQSLDQGLQFLIQYYNGEERAKGNILERFSAQQFPDLHSELNLSSLELGDSALYFCASSIQGALETQYFGPGTRLLVL.

The chain links TRBV5-1 to TRBJ2-2, with 7 bases identical to TRBD2. The germline gives CDR1 SGHRS, CDR2 YFSETQ. J was trimmed by 4 bases and V by 7 bases; bases with no gene match: 4. This CDR3 is built from 13 residues. CDR3 DNA sequence: TGCGCCAGCCCGGGGGAGGGCACCGGGGAGCTGTTTTTT. This gives the protein CASPGEGTGELFF.

V and J are TRBV7-2 and TRBJ1-5, with D tentatively TRBD1 (6 bases). Trimming cost V 3 bases and J 9 bases, with 9 bases left between them. Germline V gene lookup returns CDR1 SGHTA and CDR2 FQGNSA. This CDR3 comprises 12 residues. CDR3 region: CASSLDRRPQHF. In DNA form, the CDR3 reads TGTGCCAGCAGCTTGGACAGAAGGCCCCAGCATTTT.

The V and J genes are TRBV5-1 and TRBJ2-3, with 9 bases that match TRBD1. Per the germline V gene, CDR1 is SGHRS and CDR2 is YFSETQ. This CDR3 is built from 15 residues. V trimming: 4 bases; J trimming: 1 base; junction bases outside the gene matches: 4. The CDR3 sequence is CASSPQGAGTDTQYF. CDR3 coding DNA: TGCGCCAGCAGCCCACAGGGGGCGGGCACAGATACGCAGTATTTT.

This sequence joins TRBV7-2 and TRBJ2-1, with 10 bases matching TRBD2. After removal of 5 bases from V and 2 bases from J, the junction contained 3 bases not matched to a gene. CDR1 SGHTA and CDR2 FQGNSA come from the germline V gene. This CDR3 has 15 residues. CDR3 protein: CASSTGTSAYNEQFF. The CDR3 DNA reads TGTGCCAGCAGCACCGGGACTAGCGCCTACAATGAGCAGTTCTTC.

The rearrangement joins TRBV28 to TRBJ1-1; D uncertain. V gave up 6 bases and J gave up 8 bases, with 13 bases separating them. The CDR3 runs 12 residues. Germline lookup yields CDR1 MDHEN and CDR2 SYDVKM. For the CDR3, the DNA is TGTGCCAGCAGACCACGCCTCGGGGAAGCTTTCTTT. It yields the protein CASRPRLGEAFF.

The rearrangement uses TRBV11-3 and TRBJ2-3; 7 bases map to TRBD2. Per germline, CDR1 SGHNT and CDR2 YENEEA. The trim removed 1 base at V and 5 bases at J, leaving 6 bases unmatched. The CDR3 has 15 residues. The CDR3: CASSLVASGEDTQYF. CDR3 bases: TGTGCCAGCAGCTTAGTAGCCAGCGGGGAAGATACGCAGTATTTT.

The chain employs TRBV7-6 and TRBJ2-7; no clear D gene. The CDR3 is made up of 12 amino acids. V was shortened by 9 bases and J by 2 bases, with 11 bases between the two germline ends. Germline assignment: CDR1 SGHVS and CDR2 FNYEAQ. For the CDR3, the DNA is TGTGCCAGTTCGAATGGGCCCTACGAGCAGTACTTC. It is translated as CASSNGPYEQYF.

V and J are TRBV5-1 and TRBJ2-1; tentatively, D is TRBD2 (7 bases). The germline V gene encodes CDR1 SGHRS and CDR2 YFSETQ. The V gene lost 4 bases and the J gene lost 6 bases, with 14 bases spanning the gap. CDR3 length: 14 residues. This chain's CDR3 is CASSPRGGSNEQFF. The CDR3 coding sequence is TGCGCCAGCAGCCCAAGGGGGGGTTCCAATGAGCAGTTCTTC.

The rearrangement uses TRBV5-1 and TRBJ2-7; 9 positions agree with TRBD1. This CDR3 is built from 15 residues. Germline loops: CDR1 SGHRS, CDR2 YFSETQ. J was trimmed by 1 base and V by 4 bases; bases with no gene match: 6. The CDR3 protein is CASSGGTGSSYEQYF. The CDR3 region has the DNA TGCGCCAGCAGCGGAGGGACAGGGAGTTCCTACGAGCAGTACTTC.